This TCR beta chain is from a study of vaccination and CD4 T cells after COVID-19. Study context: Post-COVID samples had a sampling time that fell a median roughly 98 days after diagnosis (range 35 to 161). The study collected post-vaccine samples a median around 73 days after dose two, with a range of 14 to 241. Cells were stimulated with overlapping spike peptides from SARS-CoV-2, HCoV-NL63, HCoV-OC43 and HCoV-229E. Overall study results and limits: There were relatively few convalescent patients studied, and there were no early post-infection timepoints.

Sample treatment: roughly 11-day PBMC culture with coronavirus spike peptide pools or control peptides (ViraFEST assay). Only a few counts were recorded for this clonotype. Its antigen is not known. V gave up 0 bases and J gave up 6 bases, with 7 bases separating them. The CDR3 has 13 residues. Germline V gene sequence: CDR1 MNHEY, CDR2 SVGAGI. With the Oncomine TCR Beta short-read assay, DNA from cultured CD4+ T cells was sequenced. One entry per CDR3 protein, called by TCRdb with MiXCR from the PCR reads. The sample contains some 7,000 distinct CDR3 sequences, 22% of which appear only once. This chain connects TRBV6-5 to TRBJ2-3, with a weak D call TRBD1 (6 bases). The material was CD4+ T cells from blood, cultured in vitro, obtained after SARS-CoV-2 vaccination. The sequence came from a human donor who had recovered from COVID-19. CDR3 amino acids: CASSYSRGDTQYF. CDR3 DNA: TGTGCCAGCAGTTACTCGAGGGGGGATACGCAGTATTTT.